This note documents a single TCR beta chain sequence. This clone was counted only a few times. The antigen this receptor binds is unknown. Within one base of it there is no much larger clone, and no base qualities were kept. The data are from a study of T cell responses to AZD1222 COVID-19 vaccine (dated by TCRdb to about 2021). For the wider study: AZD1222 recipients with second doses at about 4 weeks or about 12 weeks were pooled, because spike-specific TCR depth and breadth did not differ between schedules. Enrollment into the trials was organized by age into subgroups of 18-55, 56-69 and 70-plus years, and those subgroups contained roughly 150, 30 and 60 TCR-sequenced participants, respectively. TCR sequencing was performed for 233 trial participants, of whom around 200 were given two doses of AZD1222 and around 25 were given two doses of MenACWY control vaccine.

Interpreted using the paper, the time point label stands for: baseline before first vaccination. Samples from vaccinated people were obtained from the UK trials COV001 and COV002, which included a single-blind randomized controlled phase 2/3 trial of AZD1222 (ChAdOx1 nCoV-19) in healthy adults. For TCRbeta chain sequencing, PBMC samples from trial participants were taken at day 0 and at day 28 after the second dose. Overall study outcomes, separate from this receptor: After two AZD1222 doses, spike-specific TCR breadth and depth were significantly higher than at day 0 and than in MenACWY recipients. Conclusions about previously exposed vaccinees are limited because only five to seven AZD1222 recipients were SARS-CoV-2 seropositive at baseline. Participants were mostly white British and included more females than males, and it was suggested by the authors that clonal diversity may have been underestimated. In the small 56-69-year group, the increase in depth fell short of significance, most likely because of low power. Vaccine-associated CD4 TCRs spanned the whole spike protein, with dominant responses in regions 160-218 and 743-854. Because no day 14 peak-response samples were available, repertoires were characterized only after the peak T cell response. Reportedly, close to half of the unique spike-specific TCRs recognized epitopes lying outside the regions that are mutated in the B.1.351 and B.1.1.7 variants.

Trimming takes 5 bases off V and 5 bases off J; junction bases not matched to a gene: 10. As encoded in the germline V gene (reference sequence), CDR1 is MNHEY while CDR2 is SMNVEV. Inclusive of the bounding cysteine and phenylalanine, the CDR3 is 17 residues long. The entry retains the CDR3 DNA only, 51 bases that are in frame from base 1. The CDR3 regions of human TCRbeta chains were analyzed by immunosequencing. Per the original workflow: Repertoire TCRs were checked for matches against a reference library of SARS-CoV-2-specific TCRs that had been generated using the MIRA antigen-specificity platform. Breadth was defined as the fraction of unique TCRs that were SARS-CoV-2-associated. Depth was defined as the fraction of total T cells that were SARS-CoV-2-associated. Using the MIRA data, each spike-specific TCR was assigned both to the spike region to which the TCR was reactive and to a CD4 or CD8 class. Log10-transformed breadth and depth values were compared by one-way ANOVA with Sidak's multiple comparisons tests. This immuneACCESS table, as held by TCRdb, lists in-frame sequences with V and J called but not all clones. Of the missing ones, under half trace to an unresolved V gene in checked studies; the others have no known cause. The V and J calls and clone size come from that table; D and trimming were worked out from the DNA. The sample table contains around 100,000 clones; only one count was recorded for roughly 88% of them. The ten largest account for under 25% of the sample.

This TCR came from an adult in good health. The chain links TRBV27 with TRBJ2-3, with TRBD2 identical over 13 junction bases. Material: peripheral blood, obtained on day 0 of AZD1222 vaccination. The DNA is TGTGCCAGCAGTAAAACGGGACTAGCGGGGTTGGGAGATACGCAGTATTTT. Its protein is CASSKTGLAGLGDTQYF.